This TCR beta chain was sequenced for a study of CD8 T cells in Susac syndrome. RNA was extracted with the RNeasy kit, and a quantity of about 0.5 to 1 ug was reverse transcribed using random hexamers. TCRdb passed the immunoSEQ multiplex PCR reads through MiXCR, listing each CDR3 protein once. This table has 240,000 or so distinct CDR3 sequences, 90% to 96% appearing once. Material: CD4+ T cells from PBMCs. The receptor's source is a human donor with Susac syndrome.

The CDR3, as DNA: TGTGCCAGCAGCCTGGGGCTGATGAACACTGAAGCTTTCTTT. Translation gives CASSLGLMNTEAFF. The J gene is TRBJ1-1, the V gene TRBV11-2, with D maybe TRBD1 (5 bases). The CDR3 is 14 amino acids. Trimming stripped 5 bases from V and 0 bases from J, with 10 bases between. Germline loops: CDR1 SGHAT, CDR2 FQNNGV.